What follows is one T cell receptor beta chain and its context. What it binds is not known. Sequence at one end of the junction differs from germline and may be a read error. The data originate from a study of T cells in Graves' hyperthyroidism and ophthalmopathy. General observations from the study: Blood held most thyroid clonotypes expanded above 0.001 frequency.

Researchers amplified the TCR beta CDR3 regions from RNA transcripts. The HTBI primer set was used in a first-round RT-PCR of the TCR CDR3. TCRdb passed the multiplex PCR reads through MiXCR, listing each CDR3 protein once. Among about 160,000 distinct CDR3 sequences listed, about a tenth were seen once. Germline CDR1 is SGHRS and CDR2 is YFSETQ. CDR3 length: 17 residues. The chain combines TRBV5-1 with TRBJ1-4; possible D gene TRBD1, 6 bases. The TCR was taken from a woman between 18 and 29 years old with Graves' hyperthyroidism that later progressed to Graves' ophthalmopathy. Sequenced: blood. The chain's CDR3 is CVSSPMILQGANEKLFF. The DNA of the CDR3 is TGCGTCAGCAGCCCCATGATCCTACAGGGCGCTAATGAAAAACTGTTTTTT. Using reference TRBV5-1 and TRBJ1-4 for the parts outside the CDR3, the full variable domain is KAGVTQTPRYLIKTRGQQVTLSCSPISGHRSVSWYQQTPGQGLQFLFEYFSETQRNKGNFPGRFSGRQFSNSRSEMNVSTLELGDSALYLCVSSPMILQGANEKLFFGSGTQLSVL.